The rows below give T cell receptor beta chains drawn from one sample of a study of blood T cells in healthy people across ages. TCRdb processed the 5' RACE reads anew with MiXCR; each CDR3 protein has one entry. The sample holds roughly 720,000 distinct CDR3 sequences, about 53% seen once. The source material was blood. These receptors were taken from a man at least 80 years old in good health. The CDR3 runs from the conserved cysteine through the conserved F or W. Fields, in order: V gene, D gene, clone size, J gene, CDR3 DNA, CDR3 protein. A D gene is named only where the DNA matches it firmly. Clone sizes are given selectively: once, few, many, or a class where the clone is expanded.

v_call: TRBV6-6
d_call: NA
clone_size: NA
j_call: TRBJ2-7
cdr3_nt: TGTGCCAGCAGTAGGAAGACAACCCCCAGGCCCTACGAGCAGTACTTC
cdr3_aa: CASSRKTTPRPYEQYF

v_call: TRBV29-1
d_call: TRBD1
clone_size: few
j_call: TRBJ2-7
cdr3_nt: TGCAGCGTTGAGCGCCGGACAGGGAGTTACGAGCAGTACTTC
cdr3_aa: CSVERRTGSYEQYF

v_call: TRBV27
d_call: NA
clone_size: NA
j_call: TRBJ2-2
cdr3_nt: TGTGCCAGCAGTTTACGCACCGGGGAGCTGTTTTTT
cdr3_aa: CASSLRTGELFF

v_call: TRBV5-5
d_call: TRBD2
clone_size: NA
j_call: TRBJ2-7
cdr3_nt: TGTGCCAGCAGTCTCGGGACTAGCGAGCAGTACTTC
cdr3_aa: CASSLGTSEQYF

v_call: TRBV18
d_call: NA
clone_size: NA
j_call: TRBJ2-1
cdr3_nt: TGTGCCAGCTCACCATCCGCGAATGAGCAGTTCTTC
cdr3_aa: CASSPSANEQFF

v_call: TRBV13
d_call: NA
clone_size: NA
j_call: TRBJ2-1
cdr3_nt: TGTGCCAGCAGCTTCGTACGGGACTCTCCCTACAATGAGCAGTTCTTC
cdr3_aa: CASSFVRDSPYNEQFF

v_call: TRBV3-1
d_call: NA
clone_size: few
j_call: TRBJ2-5
cdr3_nt: TGTGCCAGCAGCTCTTCAAGGGTAGGTCATGAGCAGTACTTC
cdr3_aa: CASSSSRVGHEQYF

v_call: TRBV7-9
d_call: NA
clone_size: NA
j_call: TRBJ2-3
cdr3_nt: TGTGCCAGCAGCTTTATGGAACTGCACAGATACGCGTATTTT
cdr3_aa: CASSFMELHRYAYF

v_call: TRBV6-5
d_call: NA
clone_size: few
j_call: TRBJ2-7
cdr3_nt: TGTGCCAGCAGTTACTCAGACAGCCCCCGCCGGCTGTACTTC
cdr3_aa: CASSYSDSPRRLYF

v_call: TRBV7-9
d_call: NA
clone_size: NA
j_call: TRBJ2-7
cdr3_nt: TGTGCCAGCAGCTTAGCGGGTAGCAGGAGCTCCTACGAGCAGTACTTC
cdr3_aa: CASSLAGSRSSYEQYF

v_call: TRBV21-1
d_call: NA
clone_size: few
j_call: TRBJ2-7
cdr3_nt: TGTGCCAGCAGCAAACTGGGCCACTCGGACTACGAGCAGTACTTC
cdr3_aa: CASSKLGHSDYEQYF

v_call: TRBV2
d_call: TRBD2
clone_size: NA
j_call: TRBJ2-5
cdr3_nt: TGTGCCAGCAAACGGCTAGCGGGAGTGGAGACCCAGTACTTC
cdr3_aa: CASKRLAGVETQYF

v_call: TRBV20-1
d_call: NA
clone_size: NA
j_call: TRBJ2-7
cdr3_nt: TGCAGTGCACCTACGACCCGAGCTAGCGACGAGCAGTACTTC
cdr3_aa: CSAPTTRASDEQYF

v_call: TRBV5-1
d_call: NA
clone_size: few
j_call: TRBJ2-7
cdr3_nt: TGCGCCAGCAGCTTGGTAACAGGACCCTACGAGCAGTACTTC
cdr3_aa: CASSLVTGPYEQYF

v_call: TRBV28
d_call: NA
clone_size: NA
j_call: TRBJ2-7
cdr3_nt: NA
cdr3_aa: CASLLVGTGSLYF

v_call: TRBV6-2/TRBV6-3
d_call: TRBD1
clone_size: NA
j_call: TRBJ1-2
cdr3_nt: TGTGCCAGCAGTTTCGGGACAGGGGGTTATTATGGCTACACCTTC
cdr3_aa: CASSFGTGGYYGYTF

v_call: TRBV13
d_call: NA
clone_size: NA
j_call: TRBJ2-3
cdr3_nt: TGTGCCAGCGGAAGAAGAGTGTCAGATACGCAGTATTTT
cdr3_aa: CASGRRVSDTQYF

v_call: TRBV12-3/TRBV12-4
d_call: NA
clone_size: NA
j_call: TRBJ1-4
cdr3_nt: TGTGCCAGCAGTCTCTATCCTGCAGCTAATGAAAAACTGTTTTTT
cdr3_aa: CASSLYPAANEKLFF

v_call: TRBV2
d_call: NA
clone_size: NA
j_call: TRBJ2-1
cdr3_nt: TGTGCCAGCAGTGAAGGGAGCTGGGGTGAGCAGTTCTTC
cdr3_aa: CASSEGSWGEQFF

v_call: TRBV28
d_call: NA
clone_size: NA
j_call: TRBJ2-3
cdr3_nt: TGTGCCAGCGGTGGGACGCCCACAGATACGCAGTATTTT
cdr3_aa: CASGGTPTDTQYF

v_call: TRBV10-3
d_call: NA
clone_size: many
j_call: TRBJ2-7
cdr3_nt: TGTGCCATCCGGGCCGCAGGGGACGAGCAGTACTTC
cdr3_aa: CAIRAAGDEQYF

v_call: TRBV20-1
d_call: NA
clone_size: few
j_call: TRBJ1-4
cdr3_nt: TGCAGTGGGAGAGTGGGAAACGGGTGGGAAAAACTGTTTTTT
cdr3_aa: CSGRVGNGWEKLFF

v_call: TRBV6-5
d_call: NA
clone_size: NA
j_call: TRBJ2-7
cdr3_nt: TGTGCCAGCAGTTTTTCGGGGACCTACTACGAGCAGTACTTC
cdr3_aa: CASSFSGTYYEQYF

v_call: TRBV7-8
d_call: NA
clone_size: NA
j_call: TRBJ2-7
cdr3_nt: TGTGCCAGCAGCTTGGGTTTAGGTAGTCCCTACGAGCAGTACTTC
cdr3_aa: CASSLGLGSPYEQYF

v_call: TRBV27
d_call: NA
clone_size: NA
j_call: TRBJ1-4
cdr3_nt: TGTGCCAGCAGTTTAGGGCAGGGGTTTAATGAAAAACTGTTTTTT
cdr3_aa: CASSLGQGFNEKLFF

v_call: TRBV27
d_call: NA
clone_size: NA
j_call: TRBJ2-7
cdr3_nt: TGTGCCCCCCCCGACGGGACTTCCCTCGAGCAGTACTTC
cdr3_aa: CAPPDGTSLEQYF

v_call: TRBV20-1
d_call: TRBD2
clone_size: few
j_call: TRBJ2-1
cdr3_nt: TGCAGTGCTAGGCAGGCGGGAGGGTTCTCCTACAATGAGCAGTTCTTC
cdr3_aa: CSARQAGGFSYNEQFF

v_call: TRBV7-3
d_call: TRBD1
clone_size: NA
j_call: TRBJ2-3
cdr3_nt: TGTGCCAGCAGCTCCGGACAGGGCGGAGATACGCAGTATTTT
cdr3_aa: CASSSGQGGDTQYF

v_call: TRBV3-1
d_call: NA
clone_size: NA
j_call: TRBJ1-2
cdr3_nt: TGTGCCAGCAGCCAAGGGGCCCAGTCCTACACCTTC
cdr3_aa: CASSQGAQSYTF

v_call: TRBV10-3
d_call: TRBD1
clone_size: few
j_call: TRBJ2-1
cdr3_nt: TGTGCTTCGTGGGACAGGGGTGCTGAGCAGTTCTTC
cdr3_aa: CASWDRGAEQFF

v_call: TRBV10-3
d_call: TRBD2
clone_size: few
j_call: TRBJ2-4
cdr3_nt: TGTGCCATCAGTGATTTACTAGCGGGGGGGAGAATTCAGTACTTC
cdr3_aa: CAISDLLAGGRIQYF

v_call: TRBV27
d_call: NA
clone_size: NA
j_call: TRBJ1-2
cdr3_nt: TGTGCCAGCAGTCCCTTTGCCGGGACAATCAGTGGCTACACCTTC
cdr3_aa: CASSPFAGTISGYTF

v_call: TRBV13
d_call: TRBD2
clone_size: NA
j_call: TRBJ2-7
cdr3_nt: TGTGCCAGCAGCCAGAGCGGGAGTGGCTCCTACGAGCAGTACTTC
cdr3_aa: CASSQSGSGSYEQYF

v_call: TRBV6-2/TRBV6-3
d_call: TRBD1
clone_size: few
j_call: TRBJ2-7
cdr3_nt: TGTGCCAGCAGACGCCGGGACAGGGGTTACGAGCAGTACTTC
cdr3_aa: CASRRRDRGYEQYF

v_call: TRBV9
d_call: TRBD2
clone_size: few
j_call: TRBJ2-5
cdr3_nt: TGTGCCTCAAACCTCGGGGAGGGAAGTGAGACCCAGTACTTC
cdr3_aa: CASNLGEGSETQYF

v_call: TRBV20-1
d_call: NA
clone_size: few
j_call: TRBJ2-7
cdr3_nt: TGCAGTGCAGCCACGGGGAAGAATACCTACGAGCAGTACTTC
cdr3_aa: CSAATGKNTYEQYF

v_call: TRBV20-1
d_call: NA
clone_size: few
j_call: TRBJ2-5
cdr3_nt: TGCAGTGCTAGAGTGGTAGGGCAAGAGACCCAGTACTTC
cdr3_aa: CSARVVGQETQYF

v_call: TRBV20-1
d_call: TRBD1
clone_size: NA
j_call: TRBJ2-7
cdr3_nt: TGCAGTGCTAGAGCCCCGGGACAGGGGGCAGGCGAGCAGTACTTC
cdr3_aa: CSARAPGQGAGEQYF

v_call: TRBV5-1
d_call: NA
clone_size: NA
j_call: TRBJ2-2
cdr3_nt: TGCGCCAGCAGCCCTCAGGGGAACACCGGGGAGCTGTTTTTT
cdr3_aa: CASSPQGNTGELFF

v_call: TRBV12-3/TRBV12-4
d_call: NA
clone_size: NA
j_call: TRBJ2-7
cdr3_nt: TGTGCCAGTTTCAGGAGGGGGACTGGCGAGCAGTACTTC
cdr3_aa: CASFRRGTGEQYF